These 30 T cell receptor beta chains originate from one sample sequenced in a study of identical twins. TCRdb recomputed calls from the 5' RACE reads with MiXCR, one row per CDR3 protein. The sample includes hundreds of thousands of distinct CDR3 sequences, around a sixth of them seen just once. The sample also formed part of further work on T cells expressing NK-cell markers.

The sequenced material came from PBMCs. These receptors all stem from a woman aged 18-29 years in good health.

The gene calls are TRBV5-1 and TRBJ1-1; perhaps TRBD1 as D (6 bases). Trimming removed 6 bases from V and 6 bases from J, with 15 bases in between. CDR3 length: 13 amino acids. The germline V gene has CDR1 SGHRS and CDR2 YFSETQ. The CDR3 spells CASILGQGSEAFF. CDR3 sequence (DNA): TGCGCCAGCATCCTGGGTCAGGGGTCTGAAGCTTTCTTT.

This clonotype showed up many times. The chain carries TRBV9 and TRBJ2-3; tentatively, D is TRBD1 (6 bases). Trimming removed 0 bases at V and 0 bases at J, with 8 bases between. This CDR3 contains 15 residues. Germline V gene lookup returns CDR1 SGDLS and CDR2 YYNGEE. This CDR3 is CASSVGTASTDTQYF. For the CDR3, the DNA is TGTGCCAGCAGCGTAGGGACAGCTAGCACAGATACGCAGTATTTT.

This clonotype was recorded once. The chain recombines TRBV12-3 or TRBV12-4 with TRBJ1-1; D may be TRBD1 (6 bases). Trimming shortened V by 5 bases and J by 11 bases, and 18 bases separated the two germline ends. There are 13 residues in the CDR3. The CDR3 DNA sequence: TGTGCCAGCAGTGAAGACAGGCTCCGGGAGGCTTTCTTT. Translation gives CASSEDRLREAFF.

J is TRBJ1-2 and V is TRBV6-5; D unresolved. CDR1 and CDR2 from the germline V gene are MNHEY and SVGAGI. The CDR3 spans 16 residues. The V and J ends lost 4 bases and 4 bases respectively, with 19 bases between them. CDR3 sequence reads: CASSSLTLAAGYGYTF. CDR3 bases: TGTGCCAGCAGTTCTCTTACATTGGCAGCTGGCTATGGCTACACCTTC.

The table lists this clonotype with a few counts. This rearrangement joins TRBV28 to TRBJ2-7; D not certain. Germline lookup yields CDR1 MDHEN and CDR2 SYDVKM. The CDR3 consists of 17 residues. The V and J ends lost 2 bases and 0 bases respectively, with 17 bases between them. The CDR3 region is CASSLTAAISGSYEQYF. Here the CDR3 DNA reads TGTGCCAGCAGTTTAACGGCTGCAATTTCGGGCTCCTACGAGCAGTACTTC.

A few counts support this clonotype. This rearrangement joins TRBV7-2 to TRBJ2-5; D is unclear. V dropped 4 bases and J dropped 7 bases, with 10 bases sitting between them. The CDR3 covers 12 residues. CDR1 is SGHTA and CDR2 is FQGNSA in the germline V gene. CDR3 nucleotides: TGTGCCAGCAGCTGGTCCTGGGGGACCCAGTACTTC. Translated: CASSWSWGTQYF.

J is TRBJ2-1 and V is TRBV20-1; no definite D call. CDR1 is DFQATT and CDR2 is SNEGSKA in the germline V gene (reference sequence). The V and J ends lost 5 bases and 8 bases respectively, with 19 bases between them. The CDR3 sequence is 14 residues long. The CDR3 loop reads CSAAPAENSDEQFF. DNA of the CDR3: TGCAGTGCTGCCCCAGCAGAGAACAGTGATGAGCAGTTCTTC.

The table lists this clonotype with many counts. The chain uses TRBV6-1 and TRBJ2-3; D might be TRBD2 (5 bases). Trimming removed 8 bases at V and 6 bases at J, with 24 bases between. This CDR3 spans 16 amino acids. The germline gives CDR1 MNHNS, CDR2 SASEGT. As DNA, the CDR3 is TGTGCCAGCTTTCCAAGATCCCGAGGGCCCCAGGATACGCAGTATTTT. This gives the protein CASFPRSRGPQDTQYF.

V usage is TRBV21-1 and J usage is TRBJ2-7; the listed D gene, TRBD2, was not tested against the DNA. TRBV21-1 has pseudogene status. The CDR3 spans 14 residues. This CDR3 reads CASSITGTLYEQYF. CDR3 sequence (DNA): TGTGCCAGCAGCATAACCGGGACTCTTTACGAGCAGTACTTC.

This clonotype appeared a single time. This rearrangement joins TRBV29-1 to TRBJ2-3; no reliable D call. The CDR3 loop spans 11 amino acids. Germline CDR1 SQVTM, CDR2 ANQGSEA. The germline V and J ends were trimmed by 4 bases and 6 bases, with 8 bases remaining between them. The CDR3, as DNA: TGCAGCGTTGGGTATGGGGATACGCAGTATTTT. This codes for CSVGYGDTQYF.

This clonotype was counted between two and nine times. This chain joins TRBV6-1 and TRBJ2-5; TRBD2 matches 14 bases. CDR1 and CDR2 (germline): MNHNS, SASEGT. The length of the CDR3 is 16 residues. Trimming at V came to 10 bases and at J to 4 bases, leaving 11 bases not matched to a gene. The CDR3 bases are TGTGCCACCGGGGGGACTAGCGGGAGCGTGGGAGAGACCCAGTACTTC. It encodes CATGGTSGSVGETQYF.

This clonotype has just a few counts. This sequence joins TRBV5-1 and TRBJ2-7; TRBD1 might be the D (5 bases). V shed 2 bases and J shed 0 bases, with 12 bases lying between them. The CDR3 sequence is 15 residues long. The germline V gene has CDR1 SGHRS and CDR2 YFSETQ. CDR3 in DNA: TGCGCCAGCAGCTTTTTCCAGGGCTTCTCCTACGAGCAGTACTTC. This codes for CASSFFQGFSYEQYF. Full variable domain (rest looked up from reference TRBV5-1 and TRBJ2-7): KAGVTQTPRYLIKTRGQQVTLSCSPISGHRSVSWYQQTPGQGLQFLFEYFSETQRNKGNFPGRFSGRQFSNSRSEMNVSTLELGDSALYLCASSFFQGFSYEQYFGPGTRLTVT.

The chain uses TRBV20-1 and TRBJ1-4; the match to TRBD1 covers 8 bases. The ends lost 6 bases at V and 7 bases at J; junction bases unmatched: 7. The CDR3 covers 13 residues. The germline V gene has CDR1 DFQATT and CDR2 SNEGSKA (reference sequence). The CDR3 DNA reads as TGCAGTGCGACAGGGGAATTGGGTGAAAAACTGTTTTTT. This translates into CSATGELGEKLFF.

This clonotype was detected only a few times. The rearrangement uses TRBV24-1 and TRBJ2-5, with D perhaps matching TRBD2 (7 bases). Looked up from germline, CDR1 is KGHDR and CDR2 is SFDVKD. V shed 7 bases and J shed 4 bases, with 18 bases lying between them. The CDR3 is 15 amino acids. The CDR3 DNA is TGTGCCACCAGGGGGTGGGAGGGGGGCCGAGAGACCCAGTACTTC. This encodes CATRGWEGGRETQYF.

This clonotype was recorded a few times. This CDR3 is CASSYPQVSSYEQYF. The CDR3 bases are TGCGCCAGCAGCTACCCCCAGGTCAGCTCCTACGAGCAGTACTTC. This chain joins TRBV10-2 and TRBJ2-7; D remains unclear. V was pared by 6 bases and J by 0 bases, with 15 bases between. Germline V gene sequence: CDR1 WSHSY, CDR2 SAAADI. CDR3 size: 15 residues.

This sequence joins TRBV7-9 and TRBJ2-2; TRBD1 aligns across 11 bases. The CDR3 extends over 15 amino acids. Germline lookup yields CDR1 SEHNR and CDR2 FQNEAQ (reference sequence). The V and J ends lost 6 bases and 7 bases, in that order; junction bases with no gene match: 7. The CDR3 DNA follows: TGTGCCAGCAGTCCGGACAGGGGGCAAGGCGGGGAGCTGTTTTTT. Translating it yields CASSPDRGQGGELFF.

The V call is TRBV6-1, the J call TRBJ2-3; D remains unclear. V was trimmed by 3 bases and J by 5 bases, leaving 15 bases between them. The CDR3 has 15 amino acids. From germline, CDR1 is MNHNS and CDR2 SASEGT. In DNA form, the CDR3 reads TGTGCCAGCAGTGAGCCCCAGGCATCTCTAGATACGCAGTATTTT. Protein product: CASSEPQASLDTQYF.

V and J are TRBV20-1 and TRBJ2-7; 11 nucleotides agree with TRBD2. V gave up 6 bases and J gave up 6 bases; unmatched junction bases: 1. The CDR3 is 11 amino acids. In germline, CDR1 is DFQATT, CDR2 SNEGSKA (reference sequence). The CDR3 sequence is CSAGTSGEQYF. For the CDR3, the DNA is TGCAGTGCGGGGACTAGCGGCGAGCAGTACTTC.

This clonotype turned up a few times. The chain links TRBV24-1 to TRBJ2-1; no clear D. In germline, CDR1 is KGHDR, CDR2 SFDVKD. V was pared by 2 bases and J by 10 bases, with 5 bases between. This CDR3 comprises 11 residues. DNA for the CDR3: TGTGCCACCAGTGATTCATCCGAGCAGTTCTTC. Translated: CATSDSSEQFF.

This CDR3 is CASSILTGSSYEQYF. The CDR3 nucleotides are TGTGCCAGTAGTATCCTGACAGGTAGCTCCTACGAGCAGTACTTC. The J gene is TRBJ2-7, the V gene TRBV19, with D possibly being TRBD1 (6 bases). The CDR3 has 15 residues. The germline V and J ends were trimmed by 3 bases and 0 bases, with 12 bases remaining between them. The V gene's germline CDR1 is LNHDA and CDR2 SQIVND (reference sequence).

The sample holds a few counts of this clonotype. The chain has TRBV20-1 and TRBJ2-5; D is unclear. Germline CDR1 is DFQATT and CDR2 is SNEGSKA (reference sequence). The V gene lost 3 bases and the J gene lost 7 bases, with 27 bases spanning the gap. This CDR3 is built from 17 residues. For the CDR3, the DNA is TGCAGTGCTAGCCCCCCTCTGGGTCGGTCTAGTGGGGTGACCCAGTACTTC. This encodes CSASPPLGRSSGVTQYF.

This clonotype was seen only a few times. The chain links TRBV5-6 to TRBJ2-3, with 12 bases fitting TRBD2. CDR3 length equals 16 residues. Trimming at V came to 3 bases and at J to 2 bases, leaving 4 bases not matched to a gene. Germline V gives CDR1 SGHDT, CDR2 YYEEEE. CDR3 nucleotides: TGTGCCAGCAGCTGGACTAGCGGGGATTTCACAGATACGCAGTATTTT. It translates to CASSWTSGDFTDTQYF. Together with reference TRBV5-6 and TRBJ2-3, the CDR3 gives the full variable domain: DAGVTQSPTHLIKTRGQQVTLRCSPKSGHDTVSWYQQALGQGPQFIFQYYEEEERQRGNFPDRFSGHQFPNYSSELNVNALLLGDSALYLCASSWTSGDFTDTQYFGPGTRLTVL.

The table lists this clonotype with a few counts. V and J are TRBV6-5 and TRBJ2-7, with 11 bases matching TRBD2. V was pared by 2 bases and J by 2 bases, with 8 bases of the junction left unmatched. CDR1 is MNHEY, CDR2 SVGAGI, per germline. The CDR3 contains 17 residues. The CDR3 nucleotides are TGTGCCAGCAGTTACACCCTAGCGGGGGGTTCTCCCTACGAGCAGTACTTC. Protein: CASSYTLAGGSPYEQYF.

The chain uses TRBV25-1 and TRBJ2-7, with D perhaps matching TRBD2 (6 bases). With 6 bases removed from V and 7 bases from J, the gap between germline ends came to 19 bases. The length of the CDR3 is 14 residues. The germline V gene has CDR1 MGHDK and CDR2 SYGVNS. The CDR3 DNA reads TGTGCCAGCAGGCCGAGGACAACCCGGGGGGAGCAGTACTTC. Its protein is CASRPRTTRGEQYF.

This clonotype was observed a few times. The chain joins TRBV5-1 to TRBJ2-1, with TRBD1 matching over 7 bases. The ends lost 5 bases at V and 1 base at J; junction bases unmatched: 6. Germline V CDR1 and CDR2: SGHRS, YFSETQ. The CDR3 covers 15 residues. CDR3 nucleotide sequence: TGCGCCAGCAGGATTATGGGACAGTCCTACAATGAGCAGTTCTTC. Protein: CASRIMGQSYNEQFF.

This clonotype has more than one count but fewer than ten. The CDR3: CSAWGGTGSGANVLTF. The CDR3 region has the DNA TGCAGTGCCTGGGGCGGGACAGGGTCTGGGGCCAACGTCCTGACTTTC. The chain joins TRBV20-1 to TRBJ2-6; 9 bases map to TRBD1. The V and J ends lost 6 bases and 1 base, in that order; junction bases with no gene match: 7. Germline V CDR1 and CDR2: DFQATT, SNEGSKA (reference sequence). The CDR3 spans 16 residues.

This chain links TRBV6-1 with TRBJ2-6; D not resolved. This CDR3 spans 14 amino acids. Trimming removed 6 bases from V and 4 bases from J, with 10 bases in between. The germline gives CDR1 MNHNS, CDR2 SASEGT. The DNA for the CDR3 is TGTGCCAGCAGCGGTACCCGGGGGGCCAACGTCCTGACTTTC. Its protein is CASSGTRGANVLTF.

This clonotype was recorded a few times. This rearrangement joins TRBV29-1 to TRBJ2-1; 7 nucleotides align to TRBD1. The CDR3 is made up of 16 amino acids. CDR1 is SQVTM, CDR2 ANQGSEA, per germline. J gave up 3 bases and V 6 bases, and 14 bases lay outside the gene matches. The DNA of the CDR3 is TGCAGCGTGAGAGGGTACAGACAGGGCCTCTACAATGAGCAGTTCTTC. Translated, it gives CSVRGYRQGLYNEQFF.

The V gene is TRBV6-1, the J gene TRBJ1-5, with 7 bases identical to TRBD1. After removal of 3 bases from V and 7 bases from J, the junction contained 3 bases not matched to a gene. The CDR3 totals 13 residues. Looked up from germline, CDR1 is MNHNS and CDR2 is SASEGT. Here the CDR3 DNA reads TGTGCCAGCAGTGAGGACAGGTCACAGCCCCAGCATTTT. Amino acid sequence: CASSEDRSQPQHF.

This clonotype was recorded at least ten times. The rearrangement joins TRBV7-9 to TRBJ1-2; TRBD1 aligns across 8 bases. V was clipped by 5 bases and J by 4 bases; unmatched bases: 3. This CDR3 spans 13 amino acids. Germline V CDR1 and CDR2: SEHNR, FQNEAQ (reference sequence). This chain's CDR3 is CASSGTGGYGYTF. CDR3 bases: TGTGCCAGCAGCGGTACAGGGGGCTATGGCTACACCTTC. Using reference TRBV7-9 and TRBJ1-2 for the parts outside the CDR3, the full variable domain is DTGVSQNPRHKITKRGQNVTFRCDPISEHNRLYWYRQTLGQGPEFLTYFQNEAQLEKSRLLSDRFSAERPKGSFSTLEIQRTEQGDSAMYLCASSGTGGYGYTFGSGTRLTVV.